This TCR beta chain appears in the sequencing data of a study of cytomegalovirus exposure and HLA in healthy donors. Regarding the study as a whole: It was only CMV serostatus that was available as immune exposure information.

Worth noting for this clone: Its target is unknown.

Vbeta (60) and Jbeta (13) primers were used in the PCR. This table comes from immunoSEQ multiplex PCR, and its TCRdb copy is limited to in-frame clones, with some not included. The data show about 90,000 clones, with more than 80% seen just once and approximately 2.3% held by the top ten. Input material: PBMCs. The clonotype originates from a man younger than 35 in good health and CMV-seronegative.

The CDR3: CASSLNQGLSTDTQYF. The CDR3 DNA follows: TGTGCCAGCAGCCTGAACCAGGGACTATCAACAGATACGCAGTATTTT. V usage is TRBV7-9 and J usage is TRBJ2-3, with 7 bases identical to TRBD2. Germline CDR1 is SEHNR and CDR2 is FQNEAQ (reference sequence). The CDR3 consists of 16 residues. Trimming at V came to 5 bases and at J to 3 bases, leaving 11 bases not matched to a gene.